The source of this T cell receptor beta chain is a study of blood T cell repertoires in COVID-19. At the level of the study: Donors in the United States, Italy and Spain gave samples during acute or convalescent COVID-19.

Some clones are missing from TCRdb's copy, which holds only in-frame ones; the method was immunoSEQ multiplex PCR. The sample has about 370,000 clones; roughly 90% are singletons. The trim removed 6 bases at V and 6 bases at J, leaving 9 bases unmatched. This CDR3 region has 14 residues. Germline V CDR1 and CDR2: SQVTM, ANQGSEA. The rearrangement uses TRBV29-1 and TRBJ2-1, with 9 bases lining up with TRBD2. Material: peripheral blood. This TCR was recovered from a woman aged 30 to 39 with COVID-19, enrolled during active disease. This CDR3 reads CSVAGTSISNEQFF. The CDR3 bases are TGCAGCGTCGCCGGGACTAGCATCTCCAATGAGCAGTTCTTC.